These 23 T cell receptor beta chains share one sample of origin, sequenced in a study of control samples from healthy donors and cancer patients. The assay was immunoSEQ multiplex PCR, and TCRdb's table has in-frame clones only and misses some. This table has fewer than 250,000 clones, approximately 91% appearing once. Material for sequencing was blood. Every receptor here comes from a man younger than 45 in good health.

V is TRBV5-6 and J is TRBJ2-3, with TRBD2 matching 8 bases. Looked up from germline, CDR1 is SGHDT and CDR2 is YYEEEE. The J segment lost 4 bases and the V segment lost 4 bases, leaving 11 bases of the junction unmatched. The CDR3 has 16 residues. The CDR3 DNA reads TGTGCCAGCAGCACGACGGGGGGGCTCAACGCAGATACGCAGTATTTT. Translation gives CASSTTGGLNADTQYF.

This chain's CDR3 is CSAGGADTEAFF. Written as DNA, the CDR3 is TGCAGCGCGGGGGGCGCGGACACTGAAGCTTTCTTT. The rearrangement joins TRBV29-1 to TRBJ1-1, with D possibly matching TRBD1 (6 bases). V was shortened by 7 bases and J by 3 bases, with 12 bases between the two germline ends. Germline V gene lookup returns CDR1 SQVTM and CDR2 ANQGSEA. The CDR3 contains 12 residues.

The chain recombines TRBV10-1 with TRBJ2-7; 7 positions agree with TRBD1. J lost 0 bases, V lost 4 bases, and 6 bases had no gene match. The CDR3 is 15 amino acids. Germline CDR1 is WNHNN and CDR2 is SYGVQD (reference sequence). The CDR3, as DNA: TGCGCCAGCAGTGGGGGGACAGTCGGCTCCTACGAGCAGTACTTC. This gives the protein CASSGGTVGSYEQYF.

V is TRBV5-6 and J is TRBJ2-1; 10 nucleotides line up with TRBD2. The V gene's germline CDR1 is SGHDT and CDR2 YYEEEE. The CDR3 has 14 residues. After removal of 9 bases from V and 4 bases from J, the junction contained 7 bases not matched to a gene. CDR3 nucleotide sequence: TGTGCCACATTTACTAGCGGGGTTTACAATGAGCAGTTCTTC. Translation: CATFTSGVYNEQFF.

The rearrangement links TRBV2 to TRBJ1-5, with unresolved D. The CDR3 consists of 14 residues. The germline V and J ends were trimmed by 6 bases and 7 bases, with 16 bases remaining between them. CDR1 and CDR2 from the germline V gene are SNHLY and FYNNEI. Written as DNA, the CDR3 is TGTGCCAGCAGCCGTCAGGAGTCTTGGCAGCCCCAGCATTTT. The encoded protein is CASSRQESWQPQHF.

This chain connects TRBV9 to TRBJ1-2; D is unclear. The CDR3 sequence is 11 residues long. Looked up from germline, CDR1 is SGDLS and CDR2 is YYNGEE. Deletions cut 4 bases from V and 8 bases from J, with 9 bases between. The CDR3 nucleotides are TGTGCCAGCAGCCTTCACGGGGGCTACACCTTC. Its translation: CASSLHGGYTF. Looking up the rest from reference TRBV9 and TRBJ1-2 gives the full variable domain: DSGVTQTPKHLITATGQRVTLRCSPRSGDLSVYWYQQSLDQGLQFLIQYYNGEERAKGNILERFSAQQFPDLHSELNLSSLELGDSALYFCASSLHGGYTFGSGTRLTVV.

The V gene is TRBV30, the J gene TRBJ2-7; 10 positions match TRBD1. CDR1 GTSNPN and CDR2 SVGIG come from the germline V gene (reference sequence). V dropped 6 bases and J dropped 6; count of bases not matched to a gene: 11. The CDR3 runs 14 residues. CDR3 DNA sequence: TGTGCCTGTTCTCAGGACAGGGGGTATTCCGAGCAGTACTTC. This encodes CACSQDRGYSEQYF.

The rearrangement links TRBV15 to TRBJ1-6, with D perhaps TRBD1 (5 bases). Per the germline V gene, CDR1 is LNHNV and CDR2 is YYDKDF (reference sequence). The CDR3 length is 15 residues. The V end lost 0 bases, the J end lost 9 bases, and 12 bases lay between the germline ends. CDR3 region: CATSRDQGTSSPLHF. The CDR3, as DNA: TGTGCCACCAGCAGAGATCAAGGGACTAGTTCACCCCTCCACTTT.

The gene calls are TRBV3-1 (or the pseudogene TRBV3-2) and TRBJ2-3; possible D gene TRBD2, 7 bases. The length of the CDR3 is 15 residues. V lost 1 base and J lost 8, with 16 bases in between. Germline loops: CDR1 LGHDT, CDR2 YNNKEL (reference sequence). The CDR3 protein is CASSQVPGGLVTQYF. The CDR3 nucleotides read TGTGCCAGCAGCCAAGTCCCGGGGGGCCTGGTTACGCAGTATTTT.

This chain connects TRBV5-1 to TRBJ1-3; 11 nucleotides agree with TRBD1. Per the germline V gene, CDR1 is SGHRS and CDR2 is YFSETQ. Losses at the gene ends were 2 bases for V and 0 bases for J; bases not matched to a gene: 4. The CDR3 totals 17 residues. The DNA for the CDR3 is TGCGCCAGCAGCTTCTGGACAGGGGGCCTCTCTGGAAACACCATATATTTT. This sequence encodes CASSFWTGGLSGNTIYF.

This chain joins TRBV5-8 and TRBJ2-3; D is uncertain. CDR3 length: 11 residues. V lost 1 base, J lost 14 bases, and 11 bases lay in between. Germline CDR1 reads SGHTS; CDR2 reads YDEGEE. In DNA, the CDR3 is TGTGCCAGCAGCTTGTCGGGCCCGCCGTATTTT. This translates into CASSLSGPPYF.

The rearrangement links TRBV7-3 to TRBJ1-2; 8 nucleotides agree with TRBD1. This CDR3 has 13 residues. V shed 5 bases, J shed 8 bases, and the junction held 7 bases outside the gene matches. CDR1 and CDR2 (germline): SGHTA, FQGTGA. CDR3 nucleotide sequence: TGTGCCAGCAGCCGAGACAGGGGTGAAGGCTACACCTTC. It specifies CASSRDRGEGYTF.

The chain couples TRBV7-7 to TRBJ2-1; tentative D call: TRBD1 (5 bases). The germline V gene encodes CDR1 SSHAT and CDR2 FNYEAQ (reference sequence). The CDR3 contains 14 residues. V was shortened by 1 base and J by 2 bases, with 6 bases between the two germline ends. CDR3 sequence (DNA): TGTGCCAGCAGCTTAGAGGGGACCTACAATGAGCAGTTCTTC. Encoded protein: CASSLEGTYNEQFF.

This chain links TRBV18 with TRBJ1-1; possibly TRBD1 for D (5 bases). Germline lookup yields CDR1 KGHSH and CDR2 LQKENI. This CDR3 comprises 14 residues. V was shortened by 2 bases and J by 10 bases, with 17 bases between the two germline ends. CDR3 sequence reads: CASSPIAGGVSAFF. In DNA, the CDR3 is TGTGCCAGCTCACCAATAGCGGGGGGGGTCTCAGCTTTCTTT.

This chain links TRBV24-1 with TRBJ2-1, with D uncertain. V dropped 4 bases and J dropped 8 bases, with 11 bases sitting between them. Germline V CDR1 and CDR2: KGHDR, SFDVKD. This CDR3 contains 13 residues. CDR3 residues: CATSDGPTDEQFF. CDR3 DNA sequence: TGTGCCACCAGTGACGGGCCCACGGATGAGCAGTTCTTC.

Remarks on this clone: No DNA is shown, since the ends of the CDR3 on it are uncertain; the CDR3 is the one TCRdb lists. The V gene is TRBV11-2, the J gene TRBJ1-2; the table's D call TRBD1 went unverified against the DNA. The V gene's germline CDR1 is SGHAT and CDR2 FQNNGV. Both ends counted, the CDR3 spans 19 residues. CDR3 amino acids: CASSFLWGRNLELNYGYTF.

This clone was found once. The V call is TRBV19, the J call TRBJ2-2; D may match TRBD1 or TRBD2 (5 bases each). With 2 bases removed from V and 6 bases from J, the gap between germline ends came to 13 bases. The length of the CDR3 is 15 residues. Germline V gives CDR1 LNHDA, CDR2 SQIVND (reference sequence). The CDR3 DNA reads as TGTGCCAGTAGTATACAGGGAAGTAGCGCCGGGGAGCTGTTTTTT. Translated: CASSIQGSSAGELFF.

This sequence joins TRBV7-8 and TRBJ1-5; tentatively, D is TRBD1 (5 bases). Germline values: CDR1 SGHVS, CDR2 FQNEAQ. The CDR3 has 15 residues. The germline V and J ends were trimmed by 1 base and 6 bases, with 13 bases remaining between them. The CDR3 reads CASSLGPGTTQPQHF. The CDR3 DNA reads as TGTGCCAGCAGCTTAGGTCCAGGGACCACTCAGCCCCAGCATTTT.

This sequence joins TRBV2 and TRBJ2-3; 9 bases are shared with TRBD2. Germline loops: CDR1 SNHLY, CDR2 FYNNEI. This CDR3 region has 17 residues. With 4 bases clipped from V and 2 bases from J, the junction kept 10 bases outside the gene matches. CDR3 nucleotide sequence: TGTGCCAGCAGTGCTCTGGTAGCGGGGGCCTACACAGATACGCAGTATTTT. It encodes CASSALVAGAYTDTQYF. Based on the CDR3 plus reference TRBV2 and TRBJ2-3, the full variable domain is EPEVTQTPSHQVTQMGQEVILRCVPISNHLYFYWYRQILGQKVEFLVSFYNNEISEKSEIFDDQFSVERPDGSNFTLKIRSTKLEDSAMYFCASSALVAGAYTDTQYFGPGTRLTVL.

This sequence joins TRBV3-1 (or the pseudogene TRBV3-2) and TRBJ2-1; TRBD2 aligns across 8 bases. The CDR3 has 17 residues. The trim removed 2 bases at V and 0 bases at J, leaving 6 bases unmatched. Germline CDR1 LGHDT, CDR2 YNNKEL (reference sequence). DNA of the CDR3: TGTGCCAGCAGCCAAAGACGGGGGGGAAGCTCCTACAATGAGCAGTTCTTC. Its protein is CASSQRRGGSSYNEQFF.

The rearrangement links TRBV27 to TRBJ2-7; tentatively, D is TRBD1 or TRBD2 (5 bases each). V was trimmed by 5 bases and J by 6 bases, leaving 20 bases between them. Germline values: CDR1 MNHEY, CDR2 SMNVEV (reference sequence). This CDR3 comprises 15 residues. The CDR3 loop is CASSVGDGFYGEQYF. The CDR3 nucleotides are TGTGCCAGCAGTGTAGGGGACGGGTTTTACGGCGAGCAGTACTTC.

This chain uses TRBV29-1 with TRBJ2-6; tentatively, D is TRBD1 or TRBD2 (5 bases each). The CDR3 is made up of 17 amino acids. V was clipped by 2 bases and J by 0 bases, with 14 bases between them. Germline V gives CDR1 SQVTM, CDR2 ANQGSEA. CDR3 region: CSVEKRDLHSGANVLTF. CDR3 DNA sequence: TGCAGCGTTGAAAAAAGGGACCTGCACTCTGGGGCCAACGTCCTGACTTTC.

The chain joins TRBV11-2 to TRBJ2-3; D is undetermined. Trimming stripped 1 base from V and 4 bases from J, with 6 bases between. The CDR3 is made up of 13 amino acids. Germline CDR1 SGHAT, CDR2 FQNNGV. Written as DNA, the CDR3 is TGTGCCAGCAGCTTAGCCCTGGCAGATACGCAGTATTTT. Protein: CASSLALADTQYF.